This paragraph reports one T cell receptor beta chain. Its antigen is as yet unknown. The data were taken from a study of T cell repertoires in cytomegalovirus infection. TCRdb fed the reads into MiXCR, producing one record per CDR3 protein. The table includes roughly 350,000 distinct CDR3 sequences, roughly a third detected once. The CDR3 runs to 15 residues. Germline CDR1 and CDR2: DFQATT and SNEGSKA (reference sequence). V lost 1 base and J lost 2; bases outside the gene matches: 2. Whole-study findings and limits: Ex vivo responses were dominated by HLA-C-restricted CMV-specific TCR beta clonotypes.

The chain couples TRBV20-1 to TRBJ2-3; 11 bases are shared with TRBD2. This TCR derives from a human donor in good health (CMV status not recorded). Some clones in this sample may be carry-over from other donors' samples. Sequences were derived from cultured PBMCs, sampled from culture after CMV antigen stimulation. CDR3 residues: CSARGLAGPTDTQYF. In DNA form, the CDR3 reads TGCAGTGCTAGAGGACTAGCGGGACCCACAGATACGCAGTATTTT.